This TCR beta chain was recovered during a study of control samples from healthy donors and cancer patients. From germline, CDR1 is ENHRY and CDR2 SYGVKD. The CDR3 length is 15 residues. Trimming at V came to 3 bases and at J to 5 bases, leaving 5 bases not matched to a gene. Sequencing was performed with immunoSEQ multiplex PCR; in TCRdb, only in-frame clones are kept and a portion is missing. The repertoire holds about 79,000 clones, with 80% to 95% as singletons. The chain uses TRBV10-3 and TRBJ1-5; TRBD1 aligns across 9 bases. This clonotype was sampled from a woman aged 40 to 50 with lung cancer. The source material was PBMCs. This CDR3 reads CAISDQTGGDQPQHF. CDR3 DNA: TGTGCCATCAGTGACCAGACAGGGGGAGATCAGCCCCAGCATTTT.